The rows below give T cell receptor beta chains drawn from one sample of a study of cytomegalovirus exposure and HLA in healthy donors. The protocol was immunoSEQ multiplex PCR, while the TCRdb copy is restricted to in-frame clones and leaves out a portion. The sample has about 190,000 clones; roughly 76% are singletons. What was sequenced was PBMCs. Every receptor here comes from a woman in her twenties or thirties in good health and CMV-seropositive. Each CDR3 is given with its conserved first and last residue. The order of the fields is J gene, D gene, clone size, V gene, CDR3 protein, CDR3 DNA. A D gene is named only where the DNA matches it firmly. Only some rows state a clone size, as once, few, many or a class for expanded clones.

J gene: TRBJ2-6; D gene: .; clone size: .; V gene: TRBV4-3; CDR3 protein: CASSQERGSGANVLTF; CDR3 DNA: TGCGCCAGCAGCCAAGAAAGGGGCTCTGGGGCCAACGTCCTGACTTTC
J gene: TRBJ2-1; D gene: .; clone size: .; V gene: TRBV29-1; CDR3 protein: CSARYRSRAKGHNEQFF; CDR3 DNA: TGCAGCGCCCGCTATCGTTCGCGGGCTAAAGGGCACAATGAGCAGTTCTTC
J gene: TRBJ2-5; D gene: TRBD1; clone size: .; V gene: TRBV5-6; CDR3 protein: CASSSDRGRQETQYF; CDR3 DNA: TGTGCCAGCAGTTCTGACAGGGGCCGCCAAGAGACCCAGTACTTC
J gene: TRBJ2-7; D gene: .; clone size: .; V gene: TRBV9; CDR3 protein: CASSSGGDRVKEQYF; CDR3 DNA: TGTGCCAGCAGCTCGGGGGGGGACAGGGTAAAAGAGCAGTACTTC
J gene: TRBJ2-1; D gene: TRBD2; clone size: few; V gene: TRBV2; CDR3 protein: CASPLAGLYNEQFF; CDR3 DNA: TGTGCCAGCCCTTTAGCGGGTTTATACAATGAGCAGTTCTTC
J gene: TRBJ1-4; D gene: .; clone size: .; V gene: TRBV2; CDR3 protein: CASSIRTTASEKLFF; CDR3 DNA: TGTGCCAGCAGTATTCGGACAACGGCGAGTGAAAAACTGTTTTTT
J gene: TRBJ1-6; D gene: .; clone size: .; V gene: TRBV4-3; CDR3 protein: CASSQEGDSPLHF; CDR3 DNA: TGCGCCAGCAGCCAAGAAGGGGATTCACCCCTCCACTTT
J gene: TRBJ1-3; D gene: TRBD1; clone size: .; V gene: TRBV4-2; CDR3 protein: CASSQETGTGNTIYF; CDR3 DNA: TGTGCCAGCAGCCAAGAGACAGGGACTGGAAACACCATATATTTT
J gene: TRBJ2-3; D gene: .; clone size: few; V gene: TRBV5-1; CDR3 protein: CASSLRSPTDTQYF; CDR3 DNA: TGCGCCAGCAGCTTACGGAGTCCAACCGATACGCAGTATTTT
J gene: TRBJ1-1; D gene: .; clone size: .; V gene: TRBV10-3; CDR3 protein: CAISPAGQEAFF; CDR3 DNA: TGTGCCATCAGTCCGGCTGGGCAGGAAGCTTTCTTT
J gene: TRBJ1-2; D gene: TRBD1; clone size: .; V gene: TRBV4-2; CDR3 protein: CASSLRTGTAYNYGYTF; CDR3 DNA: TGTGCCAGCAGCCTAAGGACCGGGACAGCTTACAACTATGGCTACACCTTC
J gene: TRBJ2-1; D gene: TRBD2; clone size: .; V gene: TRBV7-2; CDR3 protein: CASSPLAGGRVNEQFF; CDR3 DNA: TGTGCCAGCAGCCCCCTAGCGGGGGGGCGAGTCAATGAGCAGTTCTTC
J gene: TRBJ1-3; D gene: .; clone size: .; V gene: TRBV29-1; CDR3 protein: CSVVAAGNTIYF; CDR3 DNA: TGCAGCGTTGTGGCAGCTGGAAACACCATATATTTT
J gene: TRBJ2-2; D gene: TRBD1; clone size: .; V gene: TRBV28; CDR3 protein: CASRPGGRTGELFF; CDR3 DNA: TGTGCCAGCCGCCCAGGGGGCCGCACCGGGGAGCTGTTTTTT
J gene: TRBJ2-2; D gene: .; clone size: .; V gene: TRBV9; CDR3 protein: CASSPWNTGELFF; CDR3 DNA: TGTGCCAGCAGCCCGTGGAACACCGGGGAGCTGTTTTTT
J gene: TRBJ1-4; D gene: TRBD1; clone size: .; V gene: TRBV7-9; CDR3 protein: CASSLGQGFNEKLFF; CDR3 DNA: TGTGCCAGCAGCTTAGGACAGGGTTTTAATGAAAAACTGTTTTTT
J gene: TRBJ2-1; D gene: .; clone size: .; V gene: TRBV4-3; CDR3 protein: CASSQSPPIRSSYNEQFF; CDR3 DNA: TGCGCCAGCAGCCAGAGCCCCCCGATAAGGAGCTCCTACAATGAGCAGTTCTTC
J gene: TRBJ1-3; D gene: .; clone size: .; V gene: TRBV5-4; CDR3 protein: CASSFDNSGNTIYF; CDR3 DNA: TGTGCCAGCAGCTTTGACAACTCTGGAAACACCATATATTTT
J gene: TRBJ2-7; D gene: .; clone size: .; V gene: TRBV11-3; CDR3 protein: CASSLVGRGRTSSYEQYF; CDR3 DNA: TGTGCCAGCAGCTTAGTAGGCAGGGGTCGTACCAGCTCCTACGAGCAGTACTTC
J gene: TRBJ1-5; D gene: .; clone size: once; V gene: TRBV27; CDR3 protein: CASRSQGRYRPQHF; CDR3 DNA: TGTGCCAGCAGGTCGCAGGGGCGCTATCGGCCCCAGCATTTT
J gene: TRBJ1-2; D gene: TRBD1; clone size: .; V gene: TRBV28; CDR3 protein: CASSAGTAYGYTF; CDR3 DNA: TGTGCCAGCAGTGCCGGGACAGCCTATGGCTACACCTTC
J gene: TRBJ2-5; D gene: TRBD2; clone size: .; V gene: TRBV10-3; CDR3 protein: CAISGGLAGPLETQYF; CDR3 DNA: TGTGCCATCAGTGGAGGACTAGCGGGGCCCCTGGAGACCCAGTACTTC
J gene: TRBJ2-1; D gene: TRBD2; clone size: .; V gene: TRBV9; CDR3 protein: CASSVGREVYNEQFF; CDR3 DNA: TGTGCCAGCAGCGTCGGGCGGGAGGTTTACAATGAGCAGTTCTTC
J gene: TRBJ2-1; D gene: .; clone size: .; V gene: TRBV1; CDR3 protein: CTSSQSLGTSGRVEQFF; CDR3 DNA: TGCACCAGCAGCCAGAGCCTCGGGACTAGCGGACGAGTGGAGCAGTTCTTC
J gene: TRBJ2-5; D gene: TRBD1; clone size: .; V gene: TRBV5-1; CDR3 protein: CASSQDRGGQETQYF; CDR3 DNA: TGCGCCAGCAGCCAGGACAGGGGGGGACAAGAGACCCAGTACTTC
J gene: TRBJ2-2; D gene: .; clone size: .; V gene: TRBV11-3; CDR3 protein: CASSLRDTGELFF; CDR3 DNA: TGTGCCAGCAGCTTAAGAGACACCGGGGAGCTGTTTTTT
J gene: TRBJ1-1; D gene: .; clone size: .; V gene: TRBV18; CDR3 protein: CASLDSRDTEAFF; CDR3 DNA: TGTGCCAGCTTAGACAGTCGGGACACTGAAGCTTTCTTT
J gene: TRBJ1-1; D gene: .; clone size: few; V gene: TRBV7-9; CDR3 protein: CSSSPRATGTWGEAFF; CDR3 DNA: TGTTCCAGCAGCCCCAGGGCCACAGGAACATGGGGTGAAGCTTTCTTT
J gene: TRBJ2-3; D gene: .; clone size: .; V gene: TRBV2; CDR3 protein: CASRRDTDTQYF; CDR3 DNA: TGTGCCAGCAGGAGGGACACAGATACGCAGTATTTT
J gene: TRBJ2-5; D gene: TRBD1; clone size: .; V gene: TRBV2; CDR3 protein: CASSGGQGEQETQYF; CDR3 DNA: TGTGCCAGCAGCGGGGGACAGGGGGAGCAAGAGACCCAGTACTTC
J gene: TRBJ1-2; D gene: .; clone size: .; V gene: TRBV30; CDR3 protein: CAWTGTTYGYTF; CDR3 DNA: TGTGCCTGGACAGGAACCACCTATGGTTACACCTTC
J gene: TRBJ1-2; D gene: .; clone size: .; V gene: TRBV5-1; CDR3 protein: CASSSTAENYGYTF; CDR3 DNA: TGCGCCAGCAGCTCGACAGCCGAAAACTATGGCTACACCTTC
J gene: TRBJ2-2; D gene: .; clone size: .; V gene: TRBV6-1; CDR3 protein: CASSEGLSGLFF; CDR3 DNA: .
J gene: TRBJ2-1; D gene: .; clone size: medium-sized; V gene: TRBV7-8; CDR3 protein: CASSSVIQGPLGNEQFF; CDR3 DNA: TGTGCCAGCAGCTCCGTGATTCAGGGGCCCTTGGGGAATGAGCAGTTCTTC
J gene: TRBJ1-5; D gene: .; clone size: .; V gene: TRBV19; CDR3 protein: CASRDTGDQPQHF; CDR3 DNA: TGTGCCAGTAGGGATACAGGAGATCAGCCCCAGCATTTT
J gene: TRBJ2-7; D gene: TRBD2; clone size: once; V gene: TRBV5-1; CDR3 protein: CASSMTSGGTYEQYF; CDR3 DNA: TGCGCCAGCAGCATGACTAGCGGGGGGACCTACGAGCAGTACTTC
J gene: TRBJ1-4; D gene: TRBD1; clone size: .; V gene: TRBV9; CDR3 protein: CASSGTGTGFEKLFF; CDR3 DNA: TGTGCCAGCAGCGGCACTGGGACAGGGTTTGAAAAACTGTTTTTT
J gene: TRBJ2-3; D gene: TRBD2; clone size: .; V gene: TRBV4-3; CDR3 protein: CASSWGSSGNSDTQYF; CDR3 DNA: TGCGCCAGCAGTTGGGGGTCTAGCGGGAATTCAGATACGCAGTATTTT
J gene: TRBJ2-7; D gene: TRBD2; clone size: .; V gene: TRBV7-3; CDR3 protein: CASSLISGAGNYEQYF; CDR3 DNA: TGTGCCAGCAGCTTAATTTCGGGAGCGGGGAACTACGAGCAGTACTTC
J gene: TRBJ1-1; D gene: .; clone size: .; V gene: TRBV21-1; CDR3 protein: CASPLGGGLNTEAFF; CDR3 DNA: TGTGCCAGCCCCCTGGGGGGGGGATTGAACACTGAAGCTTTCTTT
J gene: TRBJ2-7; D gene: TRBD2; clone size: .; V gene: TRBV30; CDR3 protein: CAWSEREWYEQYF; CDR3 DNA: TGTGCCTGGAGCGAGCGGGAGTGGTACGAGCAGTACTTC
J gene: TRBJ2-7; D gene: .; clone size: .; V gene: TRBV10-3; CDR3 protein: CAMRPEAAAYEQYF; CDR3 DNA: TGTGCCATGCGCCCTGAGGCTGCCGCCTACGAGCAGTACTTC
J gene: TRBJ2-5; D gene: .; clone size: .; V gene: TRBV7-2; CDR3 protein: CASSRTLRVETQYF; CDR3 DNA: TGTGCCAGCAGCCGAACTCTCAGGGTGGAGACCCAGTACTTC
J gene: TRBJ2-7; D gene: .; clone size: .; V gene: TRBV2; CDR3 protein: CASSGAERTSYEQYF; CDR3 DNA: TGTGCCAGCAGCGGTGCGGAGCGGACCTCCTACGAGCAGTACTTC
J gene: TRBJ1-2; D gene: TRBD1; clone size: few; V gene: TRBV5-1; CDR3 protein: CASSPGQAGGYTF; CDR3 DNA: TGCGCCAGCAGCCCGGGACAGGCGGGGGGCTACACCTTC
J gene: TRBJ1-1; D gene: TRBD1; clone size: .; V gene: TRBV5-1; CDR3 protein: CASSPPTGDTEAFF; CDR3 DNA: TGCGCCAGCAGCCCCCCTACAGGGGACACTGAAGCTTTCTTT
J gene: TRBJ1-2; D gene: TRBD1; clone size: .; V gene: TRBV5-1; CDR3 protein: CASSSTGGTSYGYTF; CDR3 DNA: TGCGCCAGCAGCTCGACAGGGGGCACCTCCTATGGCTACACCTTC
J gene: TRBJ2-2; D gene: TRBD2; clone size: .; V gene: TRBV2; CDR3 protein: CASSERGLAGANTGELFF; CDR3 DNA: TGTGCCAGCAGTGAGAGGGGACTAGCGGGGGCGAACACCGGGGAGCTGTTTTTT
J gene: TRBJ2-1; D gene: TRBD2; clone size: .; V gene: TRBV10-3; CDR3 protein: CAISEPASGGDYNEQFF; CDR3 DNA: TGTGCCATCAGTGAACCCGCTAGCGGGGGGGACTACAATGAGCAGTTCTTC
J gene: TRBJ1-1; D gene: .; clone size: .; V gene: TRBV6-5; CDR3 protein: CASSTANLPEAFF; CDR3 DNA: TGTGCCAGCAGTACAGCCAACCTCCCTGAAGCTTTCTTT
J gene: TRBJ2-7; D gene: .; clone size: .; V gene: TRBV30; CDR3 protein: CAWSVGGVEQYF; CDR3 DNA: TGTGCCTGGAGTGTAGGAGGGGTGGAGCAGTACTTC
J gene: TRBJ1-2; D gene: TRBD1; clone size: .; V gene: TRBV6-5; CDR3 protein: CASSYYDRGDGYTF; CDR3 DNA: TGTGCCAGCAGTTACTACGACAGGGGGGATGGCTACACCTTC
J gene: TRBJ2-3; D gene: .; clone size: few; V gene: TRBV5-1; CDR3 protein: CASSLGSFYTDTQYF; CDR3 DNA: TGCGCCAGCAGCTTGGGTAGCTTCTACACAGATACGCAGTATTTT
J gene: TRBJ2-1; D gene: .; clone size: .; V gene: TRBV5-4; CDR3 protein: CASSLAYGGSEQFF; CDR3 DNA: TGTGCCAGCAGCTTGGCCTATGGGGGCAGTGAGCAGTTCTTC
J gene: TRBJ1-1; D gene: .; clone size: .; V gene: TRBV5-1; CDR3 protein: CASSLDSGENTEAFF; CDR3 DNA: TGCGCCAGCAGCTTGGATTCCGGAGAGAACACTGAAGCTTTCTTT
J gene: TRBJ2-7; D gene: .; clone size: .; V gene: TRBV6-5; CDR3 protein: CASSYRGGSSYEQYF; CDR3 DNA: TGTGCCAGCAGTTATAGGGGGGGCAGCTCCTACGAGCAGTACTTC
J gene: TRBJ2-2; D gene: .; clone size: .; V gene: TRBV11-2; CDR3 protein: CASSSDQRERELFF; CDR3 DNA: TGTGCCAGCAGCTCGGACCAGAGGGAGAGGGAGCTGTTTTTT
J gene: TRBJ1-1; D gene: .; clone size: .; V gene: TRBV19; CDR3 protein: CASSISSRVDAFF; CDR3 DNA: TGTGCCAGTAGTATATCTTCCAGGGTCGACGCTTTCTTT
J gene: TRBJ2-7; D gene: .; clone size: .; V gene: TRBV27; CDR3 protein: CASSIQGLIHEQYF; CDR3 DNA: TGTGCCAGCAGTATCCAGGGTCTTATCCACGAGCAGTACTTC
J gene: TRBJ1-6; D gene: TRBD1; clone size: .; V gene: TRBV25-1; CDR3 protein: CASSDRDYNSPLHF; CDR3 DNA: TGTGCCAGTTCGGACAGGGACTATAATTCACCCCTCCACTTT